These T cell receptor beta chains were read from a single sample in a study of tumor and adjacent non-tumor tissue in lung cancer. MiXCR, run by TCRdb on the multiplex PCR reads, gives a single entry per CDR3 protein. The table has more than 90,000 distinct CDR3 sequences, 67% seen once. Input material: lung tumor tissue. All receptors come from a man between 60 and 75 years old with non-small cell lung cancer. Both conserved end residues are trimmed from each CDR3.

j_call | v_call | cdr3_aa
TRBJ2-2 | TRBV11-2 | ASGLLAQSTGELF
TRBJ2-5 | TRBV6-5 | ASSHTAGGVEETQY
TRBJ1-5 | TRBV5-1 | ANSLTGGYQPQH
TRBJ2-1 | TRBV12-3/TRBV12-4 | ASSLYGGLARGEQF
TRBJ2-2 | TRBV7-8 | ARSLVAGGELF
TRBJ2-5 | TRBV10-3 | AISAPPMETQY
TRBJ2-6 | TRBV5-6 | ASSLVSSGANVLT
TRBJ2-3 | TRBV19 | ASSLLRQGAGTTDMQY
TRBJ1-2 | TRBV6-2/TRBV6-3 | ASRVRPGQANGYT
TRBJ2-1 | TRBV5-4 | ASSRGADSYNEQF
TRBJ1-4 | TRBV5-1 | ASSMGPGGEKLF